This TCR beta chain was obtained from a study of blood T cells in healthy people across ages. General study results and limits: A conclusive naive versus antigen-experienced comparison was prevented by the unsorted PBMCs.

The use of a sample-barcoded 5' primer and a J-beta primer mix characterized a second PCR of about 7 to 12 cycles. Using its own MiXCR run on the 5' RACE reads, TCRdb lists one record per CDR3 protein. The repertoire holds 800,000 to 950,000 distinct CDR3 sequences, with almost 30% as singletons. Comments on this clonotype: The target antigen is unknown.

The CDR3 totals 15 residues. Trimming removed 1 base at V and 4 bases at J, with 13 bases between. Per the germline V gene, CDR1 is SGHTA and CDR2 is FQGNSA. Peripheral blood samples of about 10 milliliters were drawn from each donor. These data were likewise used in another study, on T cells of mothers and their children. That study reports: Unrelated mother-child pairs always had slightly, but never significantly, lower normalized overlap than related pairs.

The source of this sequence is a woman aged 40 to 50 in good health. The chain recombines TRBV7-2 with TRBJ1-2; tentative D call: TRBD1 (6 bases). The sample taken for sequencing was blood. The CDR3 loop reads CASSLVRRGSYGYTF. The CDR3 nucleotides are TGTGCCAGCAGCTTAGTTCGCAGGGGTAGCTATGGCTACACCTTC.